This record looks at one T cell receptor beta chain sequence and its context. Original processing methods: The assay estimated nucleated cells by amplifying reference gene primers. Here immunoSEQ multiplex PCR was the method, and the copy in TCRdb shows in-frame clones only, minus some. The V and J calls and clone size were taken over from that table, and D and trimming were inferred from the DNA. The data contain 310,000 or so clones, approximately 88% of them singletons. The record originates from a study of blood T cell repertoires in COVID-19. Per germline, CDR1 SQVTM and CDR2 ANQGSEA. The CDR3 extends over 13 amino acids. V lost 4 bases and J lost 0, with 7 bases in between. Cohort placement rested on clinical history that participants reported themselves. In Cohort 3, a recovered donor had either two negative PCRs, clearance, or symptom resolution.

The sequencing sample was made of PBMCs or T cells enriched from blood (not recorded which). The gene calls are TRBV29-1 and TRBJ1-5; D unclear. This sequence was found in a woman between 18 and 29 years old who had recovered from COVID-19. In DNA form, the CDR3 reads TGCAGCGTTGCCTCCGGTAGCAATCAGCCCCAGCATTTT. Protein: CSVASGSNQPQHF.